This T cell receptor beta chain comes out of a study of post-analysis software for immune sequencing data (dated by TCRdb to about 2015). For the wider study: Relapsing-remitting, secondary progressive and progressive-relapsing multiple sclerosis were recorded as disease courses, and subtype annotation was lacking for some patients. The patient repertoires were compared against fewer than twelve previously published healthy control repertoires obtained from donors aged roughly 6 to 28 years. A subset of samples was prepared in parallel using single-end sample barcoding, then pooled and co-amplified after Illumina adapter ligation. Broad study findings and their caveats: Direct clustering with F measure revealed strong co-clustering of samples prepared in the same batch, which led to a batch-effect correction. The control group was slightly older than the multiple sclerosis patient group. Patients showed significantly higher frequencies than controls for about 5 TRBV segments, among them TRBV5-6, TRBV5-1 and TRBV20-1. Multiple sclerosis patients had significantly lower normalized Chao1 diversity than controls, a result that suggests substantial peripheral T-cell clonal expansion.

Preparation of the library involved PCR. The data were produced on an Illumina HiSeq 2500. To reduce PCR and sequencing biases, unique molecular identifiers were built into the TCR beta cDNA libraries. Approximately 500,000 cDNA molecules were obtained per 1 to 10 million input T cells, so each molecule approximated one T cell. Patient libraries were prepared and sequenced with the same protocol used for the earlier healthy control dataset. Within a given batch, samples were prepared together, multiplexed and sequenced on the same HiSeq lane. Turning to the authors' computational methods: MIGEC was used to process the raw barcoded reads, and molecular identifier groups with only a single read were discarded before consensus assembly and CDR3 extraction. VDJtools was used for post-analysis of the clonotype tables, and diversity was normalized by down-sampling every dataset to the size of the smallest sample. Repertoire overlap clustering matched CDR3 amino acid but not nucleotide sequences to correct batch-related cross-sample contamination. Through fastp at Q25 and MiXCR, TCRdb rebuilt clones from the public reads, retaining in-frame beta chains. All rows with the same CDR3 protein become a single entry with the most common DNA and genes. The authors' filters were not applied to this entry. The table for this sample lists about 680,000 distinct CDR3 sequences; 55% to 60% of them were counted only once. Roughly 12% of the sample belongs to the ten largest clones.

Reading from cysteine to phenylalanine, the CDR3 counts 13 amino acids. The retained sequence is limited to the CDR3, 39 bases, with the frame set at the first base. At the junction V is shortened by 1 base and J by 3 bases, with 4 bases in between. Per the germline V gene (reference sequence), LNHNV is the CDR1 and YYDKDF is the CDR2. Only a few counts were recorded for this clonotype. Its antigen is unknown. No qualities accompany the bases; no much larger clone lies one base away. TCR beta repertoires were profiled from peripheral blood of roughly twelve young patients with multiple sclerosis to demonstrate the VDJtools post-analysis software. The multiple sclerosis patients were children and adolescents between about 6 and 16 years of age.

The sequence joins TRBV15 to TRBJ2-1; the D gene remains uncertain. This clonotype was sampled from a girl aged 2 to 9 with multiple sclerosis. Sequenced: blood. The CDR3 protein is CATSRGGYNEQFF. The sequenced DNA: TGTGCCACCAGCAGAGGAGGCTACAATGAGCAGTTCTTC.